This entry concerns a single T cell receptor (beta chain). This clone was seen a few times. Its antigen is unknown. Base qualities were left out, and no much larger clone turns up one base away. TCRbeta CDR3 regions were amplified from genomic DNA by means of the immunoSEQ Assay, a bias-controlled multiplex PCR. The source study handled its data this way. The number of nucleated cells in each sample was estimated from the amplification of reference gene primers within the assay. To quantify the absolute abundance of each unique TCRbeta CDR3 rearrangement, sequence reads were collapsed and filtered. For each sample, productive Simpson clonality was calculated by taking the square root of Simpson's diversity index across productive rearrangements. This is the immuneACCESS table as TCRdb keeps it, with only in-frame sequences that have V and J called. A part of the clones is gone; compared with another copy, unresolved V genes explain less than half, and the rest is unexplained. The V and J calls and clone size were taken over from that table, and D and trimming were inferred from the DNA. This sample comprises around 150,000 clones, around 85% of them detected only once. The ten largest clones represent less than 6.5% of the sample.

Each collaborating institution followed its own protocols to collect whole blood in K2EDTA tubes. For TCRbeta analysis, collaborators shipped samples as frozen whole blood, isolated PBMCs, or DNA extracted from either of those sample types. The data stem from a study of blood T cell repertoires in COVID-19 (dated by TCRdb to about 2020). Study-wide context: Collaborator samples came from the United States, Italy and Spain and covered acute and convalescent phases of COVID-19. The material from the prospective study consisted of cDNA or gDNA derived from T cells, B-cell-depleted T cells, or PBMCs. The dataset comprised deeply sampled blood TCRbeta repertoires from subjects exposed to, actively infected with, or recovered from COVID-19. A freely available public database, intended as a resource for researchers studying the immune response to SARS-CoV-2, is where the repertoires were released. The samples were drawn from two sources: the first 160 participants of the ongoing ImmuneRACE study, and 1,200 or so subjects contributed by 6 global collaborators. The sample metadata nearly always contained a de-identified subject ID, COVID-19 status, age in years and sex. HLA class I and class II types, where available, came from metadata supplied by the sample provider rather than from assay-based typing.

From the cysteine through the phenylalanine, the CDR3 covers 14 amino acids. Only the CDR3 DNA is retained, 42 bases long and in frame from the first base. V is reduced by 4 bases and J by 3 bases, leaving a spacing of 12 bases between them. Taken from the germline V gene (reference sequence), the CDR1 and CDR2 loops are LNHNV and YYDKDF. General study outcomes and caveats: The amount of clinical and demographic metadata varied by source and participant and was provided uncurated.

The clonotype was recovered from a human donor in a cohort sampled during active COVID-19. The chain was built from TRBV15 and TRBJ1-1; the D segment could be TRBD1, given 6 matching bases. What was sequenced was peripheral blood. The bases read TGTGCCACCAGCAAAACACAGGGTTACACTGAAGCTTTCTTT. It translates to CATSKTQGYTEAFF.